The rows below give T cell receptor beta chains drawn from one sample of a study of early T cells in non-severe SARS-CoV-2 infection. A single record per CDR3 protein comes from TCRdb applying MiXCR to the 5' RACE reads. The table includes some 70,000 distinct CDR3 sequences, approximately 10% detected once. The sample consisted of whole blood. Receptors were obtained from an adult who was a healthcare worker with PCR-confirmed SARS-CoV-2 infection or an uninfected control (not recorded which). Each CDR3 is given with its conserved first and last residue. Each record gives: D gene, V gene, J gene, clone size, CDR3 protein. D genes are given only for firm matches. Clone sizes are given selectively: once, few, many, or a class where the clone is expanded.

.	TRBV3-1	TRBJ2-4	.	CASSQDWTSKNIQYF
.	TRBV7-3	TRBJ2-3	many	CASSLRGADTQYF
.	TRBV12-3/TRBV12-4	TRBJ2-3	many	CASSQDSTDTQYF
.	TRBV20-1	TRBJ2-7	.	CSARDVAPWYF
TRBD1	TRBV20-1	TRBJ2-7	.	CSASYDRGSSYEQYF
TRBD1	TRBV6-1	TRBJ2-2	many	CASSEAGGHAGELFF
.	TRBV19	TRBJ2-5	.	CASSIDFEETQYF
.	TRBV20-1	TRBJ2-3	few	CSARDRPDTDTQYF
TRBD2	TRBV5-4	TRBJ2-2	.	CASTPGGRPDTGELFF
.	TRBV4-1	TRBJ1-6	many	CASREGQPNSPLHF
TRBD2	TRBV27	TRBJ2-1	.	CASNLLAGVNEQFF
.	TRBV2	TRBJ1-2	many	CASFTRGGAGYTF
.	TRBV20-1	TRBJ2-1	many	CSATGPGYNEQFF
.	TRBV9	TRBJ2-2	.	CASSVSDGGENTGELFF
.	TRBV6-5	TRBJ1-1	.	CASSLWRGTEAFF
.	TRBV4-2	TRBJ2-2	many	CASSQDRAGATGELFF
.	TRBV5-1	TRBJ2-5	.	CASSLSQVIQETQYF
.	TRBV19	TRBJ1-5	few	CASSGGLGNQPQHF
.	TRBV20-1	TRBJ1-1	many	CSARDHTGRNTEAFF
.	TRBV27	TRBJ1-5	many	CASSHGNSNQPQHF
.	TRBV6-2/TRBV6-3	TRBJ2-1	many	CASSPLGHTDNEQFF
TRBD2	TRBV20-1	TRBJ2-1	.	CSASGGRDVNEQFF
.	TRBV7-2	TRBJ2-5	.	CASSLDGGQETQYF
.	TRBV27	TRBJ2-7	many	CASSLLGDEQYF
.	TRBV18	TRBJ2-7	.	CASSPGVREQYF
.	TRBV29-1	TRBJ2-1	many	CSVDGSYNEQFF
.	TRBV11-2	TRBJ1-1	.	CASSLDPRESTEAFF
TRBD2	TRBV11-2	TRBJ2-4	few	CASSRDGGDYIQYF
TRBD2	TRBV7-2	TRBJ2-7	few	CASSLAASGRTTSYEQYF
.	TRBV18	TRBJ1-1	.	CASSPQVSVNTEVFF
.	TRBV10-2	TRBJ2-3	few	CASSQGVGGTDTQYF
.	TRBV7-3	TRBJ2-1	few	CASSLNRVRGREQFF
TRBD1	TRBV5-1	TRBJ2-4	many	CASSLGQGIAKNIQYF
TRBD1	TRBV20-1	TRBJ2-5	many	CSASDLTGKRETQYF
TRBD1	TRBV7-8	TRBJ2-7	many	CASSYRSSGTGIVYEQYF
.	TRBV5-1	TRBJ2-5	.	CASSLRAGALQETQYF
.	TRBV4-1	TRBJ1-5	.	CASSPQGTNQPQHF
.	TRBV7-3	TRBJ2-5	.	CASSLDGVRETQYF
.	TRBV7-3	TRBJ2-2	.	CASSSYPLNTGELFF
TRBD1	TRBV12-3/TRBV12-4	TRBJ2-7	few	CASRRQGSYEQYF
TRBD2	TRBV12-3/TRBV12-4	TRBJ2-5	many	CASRSSLAESLETQYF
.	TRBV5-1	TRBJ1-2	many	CASSLGTANYGYTF
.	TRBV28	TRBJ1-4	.	CASSFRDNEKLFF
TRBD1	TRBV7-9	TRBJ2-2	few	CASTLRLNRGHTGELFF
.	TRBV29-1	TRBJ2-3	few	CSVEAVTPDTQYF
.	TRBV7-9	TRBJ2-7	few	CASSFGTYEQYF
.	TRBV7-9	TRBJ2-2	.	CASSLVDTGELFF
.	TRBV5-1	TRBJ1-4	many	CASSLGHPNEKLFF
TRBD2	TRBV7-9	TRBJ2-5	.	CASSQRAGQETQYF